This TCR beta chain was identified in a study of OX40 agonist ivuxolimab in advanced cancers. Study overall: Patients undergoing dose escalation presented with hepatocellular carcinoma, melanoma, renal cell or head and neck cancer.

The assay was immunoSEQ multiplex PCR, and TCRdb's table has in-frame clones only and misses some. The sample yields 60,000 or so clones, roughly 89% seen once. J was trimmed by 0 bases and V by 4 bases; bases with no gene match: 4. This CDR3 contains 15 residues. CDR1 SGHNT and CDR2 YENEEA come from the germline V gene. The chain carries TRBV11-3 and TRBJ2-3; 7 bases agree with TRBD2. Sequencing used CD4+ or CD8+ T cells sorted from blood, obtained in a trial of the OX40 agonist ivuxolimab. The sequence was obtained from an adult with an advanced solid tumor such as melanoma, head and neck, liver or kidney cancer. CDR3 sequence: CASSSGLDSTDTQYF. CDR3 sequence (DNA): TGTGCCAGCAGCTCTGGACTAGATAGCACAGATACGCAGTATTTT.